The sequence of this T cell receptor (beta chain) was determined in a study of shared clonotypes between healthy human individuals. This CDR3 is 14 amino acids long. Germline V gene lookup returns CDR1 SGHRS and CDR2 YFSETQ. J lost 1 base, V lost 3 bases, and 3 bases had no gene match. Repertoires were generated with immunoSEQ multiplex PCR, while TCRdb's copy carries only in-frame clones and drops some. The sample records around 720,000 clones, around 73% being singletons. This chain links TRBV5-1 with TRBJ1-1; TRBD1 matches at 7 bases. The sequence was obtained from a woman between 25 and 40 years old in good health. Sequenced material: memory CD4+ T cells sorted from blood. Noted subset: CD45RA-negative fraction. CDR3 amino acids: CASSSRTGNTEAFF. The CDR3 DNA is TGCGCCAGCAGCTCGAGGACAGGGAACACTGAAGCTTTCTTT.